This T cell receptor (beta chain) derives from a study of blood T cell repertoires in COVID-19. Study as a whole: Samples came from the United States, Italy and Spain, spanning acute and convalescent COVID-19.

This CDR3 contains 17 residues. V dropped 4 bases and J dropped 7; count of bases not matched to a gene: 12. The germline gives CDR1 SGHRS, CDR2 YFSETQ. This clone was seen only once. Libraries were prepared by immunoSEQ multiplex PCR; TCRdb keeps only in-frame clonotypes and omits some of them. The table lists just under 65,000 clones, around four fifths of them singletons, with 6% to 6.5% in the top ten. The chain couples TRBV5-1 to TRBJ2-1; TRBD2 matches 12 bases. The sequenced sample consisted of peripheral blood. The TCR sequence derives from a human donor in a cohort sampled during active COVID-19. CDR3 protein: CASSGRTSGMIRNEQFF. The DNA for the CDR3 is TGCGCCAGCAGCGGGAGGACTAGCGGGATGATTAGGAATGAGCAGTTCTTC.